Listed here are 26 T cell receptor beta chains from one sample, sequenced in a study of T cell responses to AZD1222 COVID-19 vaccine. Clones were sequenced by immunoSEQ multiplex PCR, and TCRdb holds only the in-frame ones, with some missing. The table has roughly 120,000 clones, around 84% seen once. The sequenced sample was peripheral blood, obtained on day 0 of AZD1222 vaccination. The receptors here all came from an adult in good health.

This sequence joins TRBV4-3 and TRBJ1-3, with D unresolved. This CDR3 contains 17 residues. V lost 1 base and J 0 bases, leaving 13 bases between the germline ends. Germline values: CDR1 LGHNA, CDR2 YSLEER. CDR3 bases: TGCGCCAGCAGCCAAGGATTTCTGGAGAGCTCTGGAAACACCATATATTTT. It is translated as CASSQGFLESSGNTIYF.

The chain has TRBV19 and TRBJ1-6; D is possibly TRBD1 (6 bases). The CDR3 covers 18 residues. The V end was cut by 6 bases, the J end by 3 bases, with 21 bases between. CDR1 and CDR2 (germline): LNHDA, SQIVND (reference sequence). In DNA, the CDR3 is TGTGCCAGTAGGAACTTCAGGGACACTAAATTCTATAATTCACCCCTCCACTTT. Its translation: CASRNFRDTKFYNSPLHF. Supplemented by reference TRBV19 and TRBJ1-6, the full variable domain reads DGGITQSPKYLFRKEGQNVTLSCEQNLNHDAMYWYRQDPGQGLRLIYYSQIVNDFQKGDIAEGYSVSREKKESFPLTVTSAQKNPTAFYLCASRNFRDTKFYNSPLHFGNGTRLTVT.

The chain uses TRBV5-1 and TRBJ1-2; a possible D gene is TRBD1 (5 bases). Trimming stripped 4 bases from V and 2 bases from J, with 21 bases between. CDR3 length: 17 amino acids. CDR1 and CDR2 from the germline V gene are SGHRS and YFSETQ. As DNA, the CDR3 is TGCGCCAGCAGCGCGGATGTCGCCAGGGAAGGGAACTATGGCTACACCTTC. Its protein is CASSADVAREGNYGYTF.

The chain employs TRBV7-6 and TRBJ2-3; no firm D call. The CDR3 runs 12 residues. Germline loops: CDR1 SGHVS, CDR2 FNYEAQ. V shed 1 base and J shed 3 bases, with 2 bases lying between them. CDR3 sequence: CASSLGTDTQYF. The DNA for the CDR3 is TGTGCCAGCAGCTTAGGTACAGATACGCAGTATTTT. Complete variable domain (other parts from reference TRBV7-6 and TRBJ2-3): GAGVSQSPRYKVTKRGQDVALRCDPISGHVSLYWYRQALGQGPEFLTYFNYEAQQDKSGLPNDRFSAERPEGSISTLTIQRTEQRDSAMYRCASSLGTDTQYFGPGTRLTVL.

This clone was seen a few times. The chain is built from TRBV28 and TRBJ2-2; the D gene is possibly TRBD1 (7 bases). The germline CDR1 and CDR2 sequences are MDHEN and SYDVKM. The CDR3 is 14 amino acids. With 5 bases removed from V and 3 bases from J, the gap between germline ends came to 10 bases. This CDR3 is CASSPGGHTGELFF. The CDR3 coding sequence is TGTGCCAGCAGTCCAGGGGGGCACACCGGGGAGCTGTTTTTT. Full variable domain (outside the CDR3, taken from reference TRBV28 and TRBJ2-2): DVKVTQSSRYLVKRTGEKVFLECVQDMDHENMFWYRQDPGLGLRLIYFSYDVKMKEKGDIPEGYSVSREKKERFSLILESASTNQTSMYLCASSPGGHTGELFFGEGSRLTVL.

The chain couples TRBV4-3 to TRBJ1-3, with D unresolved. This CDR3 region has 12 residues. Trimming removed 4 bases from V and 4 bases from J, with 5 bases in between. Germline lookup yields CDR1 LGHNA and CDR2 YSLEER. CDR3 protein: CASSRSGNTIYF. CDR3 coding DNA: TGCGCCAGCAGCCGATCCGGAAACACCATATATTTT.

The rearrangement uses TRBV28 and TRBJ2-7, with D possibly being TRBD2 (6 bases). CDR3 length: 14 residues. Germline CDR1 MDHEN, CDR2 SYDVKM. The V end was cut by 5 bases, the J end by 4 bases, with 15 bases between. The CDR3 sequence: CASSRPGLTYEQYF. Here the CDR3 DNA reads TGTGCCAGCAGTCGCCCGGGACTGACATACGAGCAGTACTTC.

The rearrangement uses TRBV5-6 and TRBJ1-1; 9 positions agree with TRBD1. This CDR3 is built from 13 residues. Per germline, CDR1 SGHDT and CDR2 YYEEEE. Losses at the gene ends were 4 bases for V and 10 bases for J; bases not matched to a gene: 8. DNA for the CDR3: TGTGCCAGCAGCCTTGGGACAGGGCTCAGAGCTTTCTTT. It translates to CASSLGTGLRAFF.

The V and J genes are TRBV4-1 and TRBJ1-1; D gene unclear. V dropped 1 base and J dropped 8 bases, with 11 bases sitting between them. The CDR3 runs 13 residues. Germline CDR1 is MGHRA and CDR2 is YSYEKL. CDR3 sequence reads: CASSQVPGSEAFF. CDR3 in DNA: TGCGCCAGCAGCCAAGTTCCCGGATCAGAAGCTTTCTTT.

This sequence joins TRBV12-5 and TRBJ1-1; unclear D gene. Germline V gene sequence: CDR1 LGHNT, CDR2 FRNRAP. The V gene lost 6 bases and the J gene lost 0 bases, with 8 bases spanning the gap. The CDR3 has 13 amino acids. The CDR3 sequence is CASGLTVNTEAFF. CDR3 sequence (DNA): TGTGCTAGTGGATTGACGGTGAACACTGAAGCTTTCTTT.

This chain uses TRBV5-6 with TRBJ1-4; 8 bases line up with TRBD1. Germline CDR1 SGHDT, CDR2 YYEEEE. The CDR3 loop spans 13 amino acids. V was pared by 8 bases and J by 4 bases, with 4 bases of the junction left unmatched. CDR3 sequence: CARLDRVNEKLFF. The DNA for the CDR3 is TGTGCCAGACTGGACAGGGTTAATGAAAAACTGTTTTTT.

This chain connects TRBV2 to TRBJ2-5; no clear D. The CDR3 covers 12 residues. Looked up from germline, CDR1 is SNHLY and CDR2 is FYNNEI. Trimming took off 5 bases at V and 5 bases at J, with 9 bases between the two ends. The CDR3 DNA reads TGTGCCAGCAGTCAACATGGGGAGACCCAGTACTTC. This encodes CASSQHGETQYF.

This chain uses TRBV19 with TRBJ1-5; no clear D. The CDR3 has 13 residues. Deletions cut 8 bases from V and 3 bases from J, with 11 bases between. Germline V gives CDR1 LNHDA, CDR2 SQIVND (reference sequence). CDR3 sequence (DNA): TGTGCCAGTTCCGCCGGCCTCAATCAGCCCCAGCATTTT. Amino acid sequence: CASSAGLNQPQHF.

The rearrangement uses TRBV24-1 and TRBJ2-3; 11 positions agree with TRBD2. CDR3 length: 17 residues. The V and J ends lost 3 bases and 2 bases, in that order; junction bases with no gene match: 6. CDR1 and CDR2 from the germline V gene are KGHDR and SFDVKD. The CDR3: CATSDPRLAGLTDTQYF. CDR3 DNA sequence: TGTGCCACCAGTGATCCACGACTAGCGGGACTCACAGATACGCAGTATTTT.

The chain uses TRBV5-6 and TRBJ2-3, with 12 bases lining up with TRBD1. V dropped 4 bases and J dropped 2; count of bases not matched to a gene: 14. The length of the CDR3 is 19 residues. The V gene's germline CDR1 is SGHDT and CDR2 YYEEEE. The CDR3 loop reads CASSQGQGALLISTDTQYF. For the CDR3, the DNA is TGTGCCAGCAGCCAGGGACAGGGGGCACTCCTTATCTCCACAGATACGCAGTATTTT.

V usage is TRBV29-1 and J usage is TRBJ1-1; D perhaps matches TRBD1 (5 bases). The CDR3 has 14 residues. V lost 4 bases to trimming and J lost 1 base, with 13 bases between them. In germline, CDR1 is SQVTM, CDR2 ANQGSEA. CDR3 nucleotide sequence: TGCAGCGTTGGGGCAGGGAGGACGAACACTGAAGCTTTCTTT. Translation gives CSVGAGRTNTEAFF.

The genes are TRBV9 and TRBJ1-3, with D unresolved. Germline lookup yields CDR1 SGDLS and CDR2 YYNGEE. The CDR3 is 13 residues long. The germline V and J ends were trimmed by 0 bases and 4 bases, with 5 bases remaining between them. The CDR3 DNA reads TGTGCCAGCAGCGTAGGGCAGGGAAACACCATATATTTT. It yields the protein CASSVGQGNTIYF.

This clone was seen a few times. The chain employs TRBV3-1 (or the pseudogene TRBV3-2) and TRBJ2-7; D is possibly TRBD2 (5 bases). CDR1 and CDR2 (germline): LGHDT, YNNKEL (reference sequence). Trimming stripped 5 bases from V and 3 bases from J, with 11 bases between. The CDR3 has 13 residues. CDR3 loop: CASSFGLGYEQYF. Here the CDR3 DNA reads TGTGCCAGCAGCTTTGGACTGGGCTACGAGCAGTACTTC.

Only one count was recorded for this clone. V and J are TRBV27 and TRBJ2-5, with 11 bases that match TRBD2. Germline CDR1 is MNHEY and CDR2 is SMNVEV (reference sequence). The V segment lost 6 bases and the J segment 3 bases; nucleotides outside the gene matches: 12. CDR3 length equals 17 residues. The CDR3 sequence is CASSSYDTTSGKETQYF. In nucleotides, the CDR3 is TGTGCCAGCAGCAGTTATGACACGACTAGCGGGAAAGAGACCCAGTACTTC.

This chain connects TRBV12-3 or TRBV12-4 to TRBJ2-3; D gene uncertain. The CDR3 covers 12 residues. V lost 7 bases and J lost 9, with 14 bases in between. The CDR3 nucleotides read TGTGCCAGCACCCTCGTGTTGGGAACGCAGTATTTT. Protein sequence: CASTLVLGTQYF.

CDR3 bases: TGTGCCAGCAGCGTAGGGTCTAGCCCTCGGGGGGAGCAGTTCTTC. Encoded protein: CASSVGSSPRGEQFF. V gene TRBV9 combines with J gene TRBJ2-1; D may be TRBD2 (6 bases). This CDR3 has 15 residues. Deletions cut 0 bases from V and 10 bases from J, with 17 bases between. Germline V gene lookup returns CDR1 SGDLS and CDR2 YYNGEE.

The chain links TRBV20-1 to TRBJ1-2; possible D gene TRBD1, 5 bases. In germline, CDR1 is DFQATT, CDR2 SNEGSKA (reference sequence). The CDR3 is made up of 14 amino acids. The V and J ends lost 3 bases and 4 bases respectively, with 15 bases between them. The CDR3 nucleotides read TGCAGTGCTAGTGCAGGGCCCGGGGGCTATGGCTACACCTTC. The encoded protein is CSASAGPGGYGYTF.

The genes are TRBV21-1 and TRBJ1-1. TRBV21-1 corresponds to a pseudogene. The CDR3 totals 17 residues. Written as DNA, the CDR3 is TGTGCCAGCAGCAGAGCCACCGGGACGACTTCAAACACTGAAGCTTTCTTT. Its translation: CASSRATGTTSNTEAFF.

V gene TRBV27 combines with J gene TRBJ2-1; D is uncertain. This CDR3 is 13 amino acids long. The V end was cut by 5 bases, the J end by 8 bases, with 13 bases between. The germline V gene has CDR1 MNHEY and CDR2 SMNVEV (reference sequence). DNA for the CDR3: TGTGCCAGCAGTCGGGTTGGGGTTTATGAGCAGTTCTTC. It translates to CASSRVGVYEQFF.

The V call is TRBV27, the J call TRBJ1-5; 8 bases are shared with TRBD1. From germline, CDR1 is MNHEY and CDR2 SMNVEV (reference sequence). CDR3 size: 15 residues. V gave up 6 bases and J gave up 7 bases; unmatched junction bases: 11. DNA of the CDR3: TGTGCCAGCAGAGAGACAGGGGAAGAGGACCAGCCCCAGCATTTT. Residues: CASRETGEEDQPQHF.

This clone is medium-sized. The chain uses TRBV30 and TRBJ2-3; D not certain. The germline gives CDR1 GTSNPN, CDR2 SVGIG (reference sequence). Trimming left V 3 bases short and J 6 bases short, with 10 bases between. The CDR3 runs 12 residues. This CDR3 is CAWSSLDDTQYF. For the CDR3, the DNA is TGTGCCTGGAGCTCCCTGGATGATACGCAGTATTTT. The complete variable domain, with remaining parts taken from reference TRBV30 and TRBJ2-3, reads SQTIHQWPATLVQPVGSPLSLECTVEGTSNPNLYWYRQAAGRGLQLLFYSVGIGQISSEVPQNLSASRPQDRQFILSSKKLLLSDSGFYLCAWSSLDDTQYFGPGTRLTVL.